This T cell receptor (beta chain) originates from a study of shared T cell receptors in the human thymus. The table came from immunoSEQ multiplex PCR; TCRdb's copy has only in-frame clones and leaves some out. The data hold 720,000 or so clones, with 75% to 90% observed a single time. This CDR3 contains 19 residues. Germline loops: CDR1 MGHRA, CDR2 YSYEKL. Trimming removed 1 base at V and 4 bases at J, with 23 bases between. These data also featured in a second study, about human thymus T cells. From that report: Donation was from healthy Finnish infants who were having corrective surgery that addressed congenital heart defects. Corrective heart surgery yielded resections, and these provided the thymus tissue. Apparent bias marked the V and J gene usage of thymic and blood repertoires. There were highly overlapping thymic repertoires among unrelated individuals, as related research reported.

This clonotype originated in a girl less than two years old with a congenital heart defect. Sequenced material: thymocytes. The chain is built from TRBV4-1 and TRBJ1-5; D unresolved. In nucleotides, the CDR3 is TGCGCCAGCAGCCAAGTCCTTTTTTTACGGGGAGGTGGGAATCAGCCCCAGCATTTT. Translation gives CASSQVLFLRGGGNQPQHF.